These T cell receptor beta chains were read from a single sample in a study of CD8+CD57+ T cells in acquired aplastic anemia. TCRdb re-called the reads with MiXCR, one entry per CDR3 protein. The repertoire includes some 160,000 distinct CDR3 sequences, less than 50% of them detected once, and around 3.2% sits in the top ten. Sequencing used sorted CD4+, CD8+, or CD8+CD57+ T cells (not recorded which) from PBMCs. The receptors shown here come from a human donor with aplastic anemia. Both conserved end residues are part of each CDR3. A D gene is named only where the DNA matches it firmly. The size of a clone is reported for some rows only, either as once, few or many, or as a class for expanded clones.

TRBJ1-3,TRBD1,TRBV15,few,CATSRDRERYTIYF,TGTGCCACCAGCCGGGACAGGGAACGGTACACCATATATTTT
TRBJ1-2,TRBD1,TRBV20-1,many,CSARSPQGVVGGYTF,TGCAGTGCTAGAAGCCCTCAGGGGGTCGTGGGTGGCTACACCTTC
TRBJ1-2,TRBD1,TRBV19,many,CASTLDRIYGYTF,TGTGCCAGTACCTTGGACAGGATCTATGGCTACACCTTC
TRBJ2-1,TRBD2,TRBV7-2,.,CASSLGLAGGKEQFF,TGTGCCAGCAGCTTAGGCCTAGCGGGGGGAAAGGAGCAGTTCTTC
TRBJ2-5,TRBD1,TRBV20-1,.,CSARPSRGLETQYF,TGCAGTGCTAGGCCTAGCAGGGGGCTGGAGACCCAGTACTTC
TRBJ2-7,.,TRBV24-1,.,CATSARGYEQYF,TGTGCCACCAGTGCCAGGGGCTACGAGCAGTACTTC
TRBJ1-2,.,TRBV7-9,many,CASSPIGRGNYGYTF,TGTGCCAGCAGCCCGATTGGGCGGGGGAACTATGGCTACACCTTC
TRBJ1-6,.,TRBV2,.,CASRAEHNSPLHF,TGTGCCAGCAGGGCCGAGCATAATTCACCCCTCCACTTT
TRBJ1-4,.,TRBV6-2/TRBV6-3,.,CTSSQGGAREKLFF,TGTACCAGCAGCCAAGGGGGGGCACGGGAAAAACTGTTTTTT
TRBJ2-3,.,TRBV10-3,.,CAISESDSSTDTQYF,TGTGCCATCAGTGAGTCGGACTCTAGCACAGATACGCAGTATTTT
TRBJ2-5,.,TRBV15,.,CATSRDGGGAETQYF,TGTGCCACCAGCAGAGATGGAGGGGGCGCGGAGACCCAGTACTTC
TRBJ1-2,.,TRBV19,.,CATYYGYGYTF,TGTGCCACCTATTACGGCTATGGCTACACCTTC
TRBJ2-7,.,TRBV7-9,once,CAGSLSGGAYEQYF,TGTGCCGGCAGCTTGAGCGGAGGGGCCTACGAGCAGTACTTC
TRBJ1-5,.,TRBV19,.,CATEEGHQPQHF,TGTGCCACCGAGGAGGGACATCAGCCCCAGCATTTT
TRBJ2-3,.,TRBV2,many,CASRIGKPPDTQYF,TGTGCCAGCAGGATAGGGAAGCCCCCAGATACGCAGTATTTT
TRBJ2-5,.,TRBV15,once,CATSSQAGWETQYF,TGTGCCACCAGCAGCCAAGCGGGTTGGGAGACCCAGTACTTC
TRBJ2-5,.,TRBV24-1,few,CATSSGGDETQYF,TGTGCCACCTCCTCAGGGGGGGATGAGACCCAGTACTTC
TRBJ2-7,TRBD1,TRBV2,few,CASSDRGRSYEQYF,TGTGCCAGCAGTGACAGGGGGAGATCCTACGAGCAGTACTTC
TRBJ2-1,TRBD2,TRBV5-4,many,CASSLVGRGIAYNEQFF,TGTGCCAGCAGCTTGGTCGGGAGGGGGATTGCATACAATGAGCAGTTCTTC
TRBJ2-3,.,TRBV25-1,few,CASSESDSTDTQYF,TGTGCCAGCAGTGAATCGGACAGCACAGATACGCAGTATTTT
TRBJ1-1,.,TRBV10-3,.,CTIRDLGVNTEAFF,TGTACCATCAGGGACCTTGGGGTGAACACTGAAGCTTTCTTT
TRBJ2-7,.,TRBV2,.,CASRRTPQTYEQYF,TGTGCCAGCAGGAGGACTCCTCAAACCTACGAGCAGTACTTC
TRBJ1-2,.,TRBV19,.,CASSIRYGYTF,TGTGCCAGTAGTATCCGTTATGGCTACACCTTC
TRBJ1-3,.,TRBV12-3/TRBV12-4,many,CASSFGGAGNTIYF,TGTGCCAGCAGTTTCGGTGGGGCTGGAAACACCATATATTTT
TRBJ1-1,.,TRBV10-1,.,CASRETPAETEAFF,TGCGCCAGCAGGGAGACACCGGCGGAGACTGAAGCTTTCTTT
TRBJ1-5,.,TRBV7-6,many,CASSQGGGTNQPQHF,TGTGCCAGCAGCCAAGGGGGGGGAACCAATCAGCCCCAGCATTTT
TRBJ1-2,.,TRBV7-9,.,CTSSLVPNYGYTF,TGTACCAGCAGCTTAGTCCCAAACTATGGCTACACCTTC
TRBJ2-7,.,TRBV20-1,.,CSARDQGWSYEQYF,TGCAGTGCTAGAGATCAGGGATGGTCCTACGAGCAGTACTTC